The subject of this entry is one T cell receptor (beta chain). After removal of 7 bases from V and 5 bases from J, the junction contained 8 bases not matched to a gene. CDR3 length equals 15 residues. CDR1 MDHEN and CDR2 SYDVKM come from the germline V gene. The record originates from a study of blood T cell repertoires in COVID-19. On the study more broadly: T cells, B-cell-depleted T cells, or PBMCs provided the cDNA or gDNA that served as material.

Here immunoSEQ multiplex PCR was the method, and the copy in TCRdb shows in-frame clones only, minus some. The sample lists 70,000 to 75,000 clones, roughly 85% occurring once. The rearrangement joins TRBV28 to TRBJ1-6; 7 bases map to TRBD1. The sequence was collected from a woman in her fifties or sixties with acute or convalescent COVID-19. The sample comprised peripheral blood. The CDR3 sequence: CASTRGLGDNSPLHF. The CDR3 coding sequence is TGTGCCAGCACCAGGGGGTTAGGCGATAATTCACCCCTCCACTTT. Based on the CDR3 plus reference TRBV28 and TRBJ1-6, the full variable domain is DVKVTQSSRYLVKRTGEKVFLECVQDMDHENMFWYRQDPGLGLRLIYFSYDVKMKEKGDIPEGYSVSREKKERFSLILESASTNQTSMYLCASTRGLGDNSPLHFGNGTRLTVT.